These 24 T cell receptor beta chains share one sample of origin, sequenced in a study of T-cell memory formation after mild COVID-19. Each CDR3 protein is one row after TCRdb ran MiXCR on the 5' RACE reads. The repertoire holds about 260,000 distinct CDR3 sequences, with less than 9.5% as singletons. Material for sequencing was PBMCs or a T cell subset sorted from them (not recorded which). The receptors were sampled from a man aged 18 to 35 who had mild COVID-19 (a few samples of this study predate the infection). Cell type and time point are not known.

The J gene is TRBJ1-1, the V gene TRBV5-1; 7 nucleotides agree with TRBD1. Germline V gene sequence: CDR1 SGHRS, CDR2 YFSETQ. The CDR3 consists of 15 residues. The trim removed 3 bases at V and 1 base at J, leaving 6 bases unmatched. In DNA, the CDR3 is TGCGCCAGCAGCTCCCAGGACAGGAGGAACACTGAAGCTTTCTTT. This encodes CASSSQDRRNTEAFF.

The chain couples TRBV7-2 to TRBJ2-1; no clear D. Deletions cut 1 base from V and 1 base from J, with 14 bases between. CDR3 size: 17 residues. Germline CDR1 reads SGHTA; CDR2 reads FQGNSA. The CDR3 spells CASSLGASSWSYNEQFF. CDR3 DNA: TGTGCCAGCAGCTTAGGGGCCTCAAGTTGGTCCTACAATGAGCAGTTCTTC.

This clonotype was observed a few times. V usage is TRBV30 and J usage is TRBJ1-1; no clear D. CDR1 is GTSNPN, CDR2 SVGIG, per germline (reference sequence). This CDR3 has 14 residues. The germline V and J ends were trimmed by 8 bases and 5 bases, with 21 bases remaining between them. The CDR3, as DNA: TGTGCCGGCCGTGGTGGAGCTGCGCCTACTGAAGCTTTCTTT. Translated: CAGRGGAAPTEAFF.

At least ten counts were recorded for this clonotype. The chain recombines TRBV4-1 with TRBJ2-1; tentative D call: TRBD1 (5 bases). V was shortened by 1 base and J by 10 bases, with 11 bases between the two germline ends. Germline V gene lookup returns CDR1 MGHRA and CDR2 YSYEKL. This CDR3 contains 13 residues. This CDR3 is CASSQVSGREQFF. CDR3 DNA sequence: TGCGCCAGCAGCCAAGTCTCAGGGCGCGAGCAGTTCTTC.

This clonotype turned up a few times. The genes are TRBV5-4 and TRBJ2-1; TRBD1 agrees at 8 bases. Germline CDR1 is SGHNT and CDR2 is YYREEE (reference sequence). There are 16 residues in the CDR3. After removal of 2 bases from V and 0 bases from J, the junction contained 4 bases not matched to a gene. The CDR3 here is CASSFRQGSSYNEQFF. CDR3 in DNA: TGTGCCAGCAGCTTCCGACAGGGGAGCTCCTACAATGAGCAGTTCTTC.

The genes are TRBV3-1 and TRBJ2-3; D ambiguous. Germline V CDR1 and CDR2: LGHDT, YNNKEL (reference sequence). The CDR3 totals 16 residues. The germline V and J ends were trimmed by 0 bases and 0 bases, with 10 bases remaining between them. The CDR3 loop reads CASSQEVIRSTDTQYF. CDR3 nucleotides: TGTGCCAGCAGCCAAGAGGTAATTAGAAGCACAGATACGCAGTATTTT.

In this sample, this clonotype turned up a few times. The chain's CDR3 is CASSPKGPLEQYV. CDR3 coding DNA: TGTGCCAGCAGTCCCAAGGGACCACTGGAGCAGTACGTC. The chain has TRBV27 and TRBJ2-7; D may correspond to TRBD1 or TRBD2 (5 bases each). Trimming stripped 5 bases from V and 7 bases from J, with 15 bases between. Germline V gene data show CDR1 as MNHEY and CDR2 as SMNVEV (reference sequence). There are 13 residues in the CDR3.

At least ten counts were recorded for this clonotype. The V call is TRBV5-1, the J call TRBJ1-4; 7 positions agree with TRBD1. The germline CDR1 and CDR2 sequences are SGHRS and YFSETQ. V gave up 4 bases and J gave up 5 bases; unmatched junction bases: 5. This CDR3 has 14 amino acids. The CDR3 region has the DNA TGCGCCAGCAGCCCGGGCAGGGGGAATGAAAAACTGTTTTTT. Protein product: CASSPGRGNEKLFF.

This clonotype was seen only a few times. This rearrangement joins TRBV20-1 to TRBJ1-2; D is perhaps TRBD1 (5 bases). Germline V gene lookup returns CDR1 DFQATT and CDR2 SNEGSKA (reference sequence). Trimming took off 3 bases at V and 5 bases at J, with 10 bases between the two ends. CDR3 length equals 12 residues. CDR3 in DNA: TGCAGTGCTAGTTACGGGGGTTATGGCTACACCTTC. Protein: CSASYGGYGYTF.

In its sample, this clonotype was seen once. The chain is built from TRBV7-9 and TRBJ2-1; D may be TRBD1 (6 bases). The CDR3 sequence is 15 residues long. Trimming left V 4 bases short and J 6 bases short, with 16 bases between. Germline V gene data show CDR1 as SEHNR and CDR2 as FQNEAQ (reference sequence). The CDR3 spells CASSSRGNLGNEQFF. DNA for the CDR3: TGTGCCAGCAGCTCTAGGGGGAATTTGGGCAATGAGCAGTTCTTC.

Many counts were recorded for this clonotype. The genes are TRBV11-2 and TRBJ2-7; no definite D call. The CDR3 spans 14 residues. Trimming left V 1 base short and J 0 bases short, with 7 bases between. Per germline, CDR1 SGHAT and CDR2 FQNNGV. The CDR3 coding sequence is TGTGCCAGCAGCTTAGCTGCTAACTCCTACGAGCAGTACGTC. The encoded protein is CASSLAANSYEQYV.

Only a few counts were recorded for this clonotype. This chain uses TRBV4-2 with TRBJ1-5; D call uncertain. Germline CDR1 is LGHNA and CDR2 is YNFKEQ. There are 12 residues in the CDR3. Trimming took 4 bases from V and 11 from J, leaving 12 bases between them. DNA for the CDR3: TGTGCCAGCAGCCCCGATGGGAGGGCCCAGCATTTT. As protein: CASSPDGRAQHF.

The chain has TRBV6-2 or TRBV6-3 and TRBJ2-2; tentative D call: TRBD1 (6 bases). Germline V gene data show CDR1 as MNHEY and CDR2 as SVGEGT. The CDR3 has 15 residues. V lost 0 bases and J 7 bases, leaving 12 bases between the germline ends. This CDR3 reads CASSYSGHPVGELFF. The CDR3 nucleotides read TGTGCCAGCAGTTACTCGGGACACCCTGTCGGGGAGCTGTTTTTT.

This clonotype was found many times. The CDR3 sequence: CASSALAGGYEQYF. In nucleotides, the CDR3 is TGTGCCAGCAGTGCCCTCGCGGGGGGCTACGAGCAGTACTTC. The J gene is TRBJ2-7, the V gene TRBV6-5, with TRBD2 matching 8 bases. Germline CDR1 and CDR2: MNHEY and SVGAGI. V lost 5 bases and J lost 3; bases outside the gene matches: 6. CDR3 size: 14 residues.

This clonotype was counted many times. The V gene is TRBV12-3 or TRBV12-4, the J gene TRBJ2-6; D is uncertain. With 5 bases removed from V and 1 base from J, the gap between germline ends came to 3 bases. CDR3 length equals 13 residues. The CDR3 bases are TGTGCCAGCAGTCTATCTGGGGCCAACGTCCTGACTTTC. It yields the protein CASSLSGANVLTF.

This clonotype has more than one count but fewer than ten. The chain combines TRBV20-1 with TRBJ2-5, with D perhaps TRBD1 (6 bases). This CDR3 is 13 amino acids long. Looked up from germline, CDR1 is DFQATT and CDR2 is SNEGSKA (reference sequence). Trimming removed 7 bases from V and 2 bases from J, with 14 bases in between. CDR3 residues: CSVTDRLQETQYF. CDR3 sequence (DNA): TGCAGTGTCACCGACAGGCTTCAAGAGACCCAGTACTTC.

V usage is TRBV7-6 and J usage is TRBJ2-3; perhaps D is TRBD1 or TRBD2 (5 bases each). CDR3 length: 15 amino acids. Per germline, CDR1 SGHVS and CDR2 FNYEAQ. The V and J ends lost 8 bases and 2 bases respectively, with 17 bases between them. CDR3 sequence: CASGGRGQTTDTQYF. For the CDR3, the DNA is TGTGCCAGCGGGGGACGGGGTCAGACCACAGATACGCAGTATTTT.

The rearrangement uses TRBV7-9 and TRBJ2-1, with D possibly called TRBD1 or TRBD2 (5 bases each). V lost 4 bases and J lost 1, with 8 bases in between. Germline CDR1 and CDR2: SEHNR and FQNEAQ (reference sequence). The CDR3 is made up of 14 amino acids. Here the CDR3 DNA reads TGTGCCAGCAGCTGGGACGGTTCCTACAATGAGCAGTTCTTC. Its protein product is CASSWDGSYNEQFF.

The chain employs TRBV5-1 and TRBJ2-6; the D gene could be TRBD1 or TRBD2 (6 bases each). V was shortened by 0 bases and J by 4 bases, with 20 bases between the two germline ends. The germline V gene encodes CDR1 SGHRS and CDR2 YFSETQ. The CDR3 spans 19 residues. CDR3 sequence reads: CASSLARGQMELGANVLTF. CDR3 nucleotides: TGCGCCAGCAGCTTGGCCCGGGGGCAAATGGAATTGGGGGCCAACGTCCTGACTTTC.

The chain couples TRBV28 to TRBJ2-7; 9 nucleotides agree with TRBD1. CDR1 is MDHEN, CDR2 SYDVKM, per germline. This CDR3 has 15 amino acids. Unmatched junction bases numbered 9, after V lost 3 bases and J lost 6 bases. CDR3 protein: CASSFFDRGLGEQYF. In DNA, the CDR3 is TGTGCCAGCAGTTTTTTCGACAGGGGGTTAGGCGAGCAGTACTTC.

This clonotype was recorded at least ten times. The chain uses TRBV7-2 and TRBJ2-1; no firm D call. The CDR3 runs to 11 residues. Germline CDR1 and CDR2: SGHTA and FQGNSA. V was pared by 3 bases and J by 12 bases, with 9 bases between. The CDR3 DNA is TGTGCCAGCAGCTTGGCCGGGTTGCAGTTCTTC. It is translated as CASSLAGLQFF.

The chain recombines TRBV5-1 with TRBJ2-1; D call uncertain. The V end was cut by 0 bases, the J end by 5 bases, with 6 bases between. Per germline, CDR1 SGHRS and CDR2 YFSETQ. CDR3 length: 13 amino acids. CDR3 nucleotides: TGCGCCAGCAGCTTGGTGCAAGACAATGAGCAGTTCTTC. This codes for CASSLVQDNEQFF.

This clonotype was observed at least ten times. This chain links TRBV5-5 with TRBJ2-1, with TRBD1 matching 7 bases. The trim removed 1 base at V and 5 bases at J, leaving 0 bases unmatched. The CDR3 contains 13 residues. Germline CDR1 and CDR2: SGHKS and YYEKEE (reference sequence). The CDR3, as DNA: TGTGCCAGCAGCTTGACAGGGGACAATGAGCAGTTCTTC. It translates to CASSLTGDNEQFF.

The genes are TRBV18 and TRBJ1-2; D uncertain. V was cut by 0 bases and J by 0 bases, with 8 bases left in between. Per germline, CDR1 KGHSH and CDR2 LQKENI. There are 15 residues in the CDR3. Here the CDR3 reads CASSPPFSTNYGYTF. The CDR3 DNA is TGTGCCAGCTCACCACCGTTTAGCACTAACTATGGCTACACCTTC.